This is a list of T cell receptor beta chains from one sample in a study of cytotoxic CD8 clonotypes in ibrutinib-treated CLL. The data were produced by immunoSEQ multiplex PCR, yet TCRdb's version contains in-frame clones alone and is incomplete. The repertoire includes around 25,000 clones, approximately 67% of them detected once, and roughly 47% sits in the top ten. The sequences come from PBMCs, collected at disease progression, from a patient treated with ibrutinib. The receptors stem from a human donor with chronic lymphocytic leukemia. Each CDR3 is given with its conserved first and last residue. The order of the fields is CDR3 DNA, CDR3 protein, V gene, J gene, D gene, clone size. A D gene is named only where the DNA matches it firmly. The size field is filled for only some rows; it gives once, few, many or a size class.

TGTGCCAGCAGTTTAATAGCGGGGTACAATCAGCCCCAGCATTTT	CASSLIAGYNQPQHF	TRBV27	TRBJ1-5	-	many
TGCGCCAGCAGCGGGACAGGGGGCGTCTACGAGCAGTACTTC	CASSGTGGVYEQYF	TRBV5-1	TRBJ2-7	TRBD1	-
TGTGCCACCACCATCACTGGGTTGCGAGCGCCCCTCCACTTT	CATTITGLRAPLHF	TRBV15	TRBJ1-6	-	few
TGTGCCAGCAGCCAAGTCCCAAGGTACTACGAGCAGTACTTC	CASSQVPRYYEQYF	TRBV14	TRBJ2-7	-	-
TGTGCCAGCAGCCAGGGACAGGGGGCCGGAAACACCATATATTTT	CASSQGQGAGNTIYF	TRBV4-2	TRBJ1-3	TRBD1	-
TGTGCCAGCAGCTCCCAACTGGGGCAGGGCACTGAAGCTTTCTTT	CASSSQLGQGTEAFF	TRBV11-2	TRBJ1-1	-	-
TGTGCCAGCAGCTCCTCGTGGGGGGGCCCTGAAGCTTTCTTT	CASSSSWGGPEAFF	TRBV13	TRBJ1-1	-	-
TGTGCCAGCAGCCCTCTTGGGGGGTTAAGCACAGATACGCAGTATTTT	CASSPLGGLSTDTQYF	TRBV9	TRBJ2-3	-	-
TGCGCCAGCAGCCCTCACCCAAGGACAGGGGATGAAGCTTTCTTT	CASSPHPRTGDEAFF	TRBV4-1	TRBJ1-1	TRBD1	-
TGCGCCAGCAGCTCGTTAAGGGTCAGGACAGATACGCAGTATTTT	CASSSLRVRTDTQYF	TRBV5-1	TRBJ2-3	-	-
TGTGCCAGCAGCTTAGCCTCGGGACTGCTTGGGTCCGGGGAGCTGTTTTTT	CASSLASGLLGSGELFF	TRBV7-8	TRBJ2-2	-	-
TGTGCCTGGAGTACAAAACTCCGGGACCCGGACGGGGATGGCTACACCTTC	CAWSTKLRDPDGDGYTF	TRBV30	TRBJ1-2	-	-
TGTGCCAGCAGCCTCAATTACGAGCAGTACTTC	CASSLNYEQYF	TRBV7-9	TRBJ2-7	-	few
TGTGCCAGCAGCTCGGACAGAAGGGCTAACTATGGCTACACCTTC	CASSSDRRANYGYTF	TRBV7-2	TRBJ1-2	-	-
TGTGCCAGCAGCAAACAGGGGGCGTCAGGAAACACCATATATTTT	CASSKQGASGNTIYF	TRBV7-2	TRBJ1-3	TRBD1	-
TGTGCCAGCAGCCCGACAGGGGGCAGCTCCTACGAGCAGTACTTC	CASSPTGGSSYEQYF	TRBV4-2	TRBJ2-7	TRBD1	-
TGTGCCAGCAGTTACTCGAATGGGGTCACTGAAGCTTTCTTT	CASSYSNGVTEAFF	TRBV6-5	TRBJ1-1	-	-
TGTGCCAGCAGTTACTCAGCCGTAGGGGAGCAGTACTTC	CASSYSAVGEQYF	TRBV6-5	TRBJ2-7	-	once
TGTGCCTGGAACCCCCCCGTGAGCACAGATACGCAGTATTTT	CAWNPPVSTDTQYF	TRBV30	TRBJ2-3	-	-
TGTGCCCCTCGAACGAGGCCTACGCGAGGCCAGCCCCAGCATTTT	CAPRTRPTRGQPQHF	TRBV27	TRBJ1-5	-	-
TGTGCCAGCAGCCATAGACTAGCGGGGGGCATAGAGACCCAGTACTTC	CASSHRLAGGIETQYF	TRBV7-6	TRBJ2-5	TRBD2	-
TGTGCCAGCTGCCTATCCCGGGACAAGGAGAAACTGTTTTTT	CASCLSRDKEKLFF	TRBV2	TRBJ1-4	-	-
TGCGCCAGCAGCCTTTTCCCCGGTAGCAATCAGCCCCAGCATTTT	CASSLFPGSNQPQHF	TRBV4-3	TRBJ1-5	-	many
TGTGCCAGCAGGAAAGGGAAAGACACCGGGGAGCTGTTTTTT	CASRKGKDTGELFF	TRBV6-4	TRBJ2-2	-	-
TGTGCCAGCAGTGAACGTCCGGGGGGAACAGATACGCAGTATTTT	CASSERPGGTDTQYF	TRBV25-1	TRBJ2-3	TRBD2	-
TGTGCCAGCAGTGACCGGGCTAATTCACCCCTCCACTTT	CASSDRANSPLHF	TRBV6-4	TRBJ1-6	-	-